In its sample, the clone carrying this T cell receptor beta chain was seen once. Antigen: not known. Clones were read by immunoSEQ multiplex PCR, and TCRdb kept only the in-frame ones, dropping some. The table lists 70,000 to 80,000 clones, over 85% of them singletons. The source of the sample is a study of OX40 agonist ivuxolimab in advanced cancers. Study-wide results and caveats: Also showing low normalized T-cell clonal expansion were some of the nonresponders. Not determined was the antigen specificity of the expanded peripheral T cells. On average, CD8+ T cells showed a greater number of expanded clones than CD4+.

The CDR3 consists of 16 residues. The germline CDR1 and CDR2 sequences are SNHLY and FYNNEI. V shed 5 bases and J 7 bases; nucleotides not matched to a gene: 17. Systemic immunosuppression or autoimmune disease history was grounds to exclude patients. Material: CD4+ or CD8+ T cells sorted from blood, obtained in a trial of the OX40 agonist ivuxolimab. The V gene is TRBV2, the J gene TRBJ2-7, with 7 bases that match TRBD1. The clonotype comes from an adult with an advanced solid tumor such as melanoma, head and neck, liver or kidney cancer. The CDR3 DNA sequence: TGTGCCAGCAGTCTCTCAACAGGGGACACGTCTCGGGAGCAGTACTTC. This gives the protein CASSLSTGDTSREQYF.